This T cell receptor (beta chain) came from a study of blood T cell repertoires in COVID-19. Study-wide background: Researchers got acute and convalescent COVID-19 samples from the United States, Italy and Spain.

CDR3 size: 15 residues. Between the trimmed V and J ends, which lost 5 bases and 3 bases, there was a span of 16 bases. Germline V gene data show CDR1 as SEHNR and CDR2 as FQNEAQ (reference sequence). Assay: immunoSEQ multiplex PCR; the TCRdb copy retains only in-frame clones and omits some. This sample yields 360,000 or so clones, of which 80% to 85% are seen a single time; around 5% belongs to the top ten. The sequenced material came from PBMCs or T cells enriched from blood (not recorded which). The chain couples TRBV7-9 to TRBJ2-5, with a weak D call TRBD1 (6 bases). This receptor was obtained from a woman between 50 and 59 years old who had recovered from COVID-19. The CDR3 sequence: CASSLGTSKEETQYF. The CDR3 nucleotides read TGTGCCAGCAGCCTCGGGACAAGCAAAGAAGAGACCCAGTACTTC.